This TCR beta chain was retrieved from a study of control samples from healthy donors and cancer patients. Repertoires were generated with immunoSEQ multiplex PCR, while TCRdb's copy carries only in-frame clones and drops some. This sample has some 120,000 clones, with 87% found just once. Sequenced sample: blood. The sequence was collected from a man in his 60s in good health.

The CDR3 coding sequence is TGTGCCAGCAGCTTAGGGCAGGGGGTCCGGGACGAGCAGTACTTC. As protein: CASSLGQGVRDEQYF. The J gene is TRBJ2-7, the V gene TRBV7-6; TRBD1 aligns across 7 bases. Germline assignment: CDR1 SGHVS and CDR2 FNYEAQ. J was trimmed by 5 bases and V by 1 base; bases with no gene match: 8. The length of the CDR3 is 15 residues.